This T cell receptor (beta chain) was identified in a study of blood T cell repertoires in COVID-19. About the research overall: Both acute and convalescent COVID-19 samples were obtained from the United States, Italy and Spain.

Assay: immunoSEQ multiplex PCR; the TCRdb copy retains only in-frame clones and omits some. This table holds fewer than 75,000 clones, approximately 91% found once. Germline CDR1 MNHNS, CDR2 SASEGT. The CDR3 contains 14 residues. V was trimmed by 1 base and J by 1 base, leaving 6 bases between them. The chain uses TRBV6-1 and TRBJ2-3, with D unclear. Specimen: peripheral blood. The receptor was derived from a man in his 70s with acute or convalescent COVID-19. The CDR3 spells CASSEVRRTDTQYF. DNA of the CDR3: TGTGCCAGCAGTGAAGTGCGGCGCACAGATACGCAGTATTTT.